Sequencing of this TCR beta chain was carried out in a study of regulatory T cells in long-lasting Graves disease (dated by TCRdb to the early 2020s). A note on the overall study: Newly diagnosed Graves' disease patients had taken antithyroid drugs for less than 3 months. Patients with persistent Graves' disease were compared with patients with newly diagnosed Graves' disease using TCR sequencing and RNA sequencing of peripheral blood. The study took place in China and was registered as a clinical trial. TCR sequencing covered around 13 persistent and 20 newly diagnosed Graves' disease patients, some 33 samples in total.

The time point label of this sample denotes: newly diagnosed GD, antithyroid drugs for less than 3 months. For both TCR sequencing and RNA sequencing, RNA was extracted from PBMCs using TRIzol. Graves' disease was diagnosed according to American Thyroid Association guidelines. Recruitment of patients was carried out at an endocrinology department in Xi'an, China. From each patient, about 9.7 milliliters of peripheral blood was collected into an EDTA anticoagulant tube. Ficoll Paque Plus density gradient separation was used to isolate PBMCs, and no additional T cell sorting was done. An Agilent 2100 Bioanalyzer and agarose gel were used to assess RNA quality, and a NanoDrop 2000 was used to measure RNA concentration. CDR1 and CDR2 are read off the germline V gene as SGHTA and FQGNSA. The CDR3 covers 14 residues, taking in both the cysteine and the phenylalanine. Here the CDR3 DNA is all that survives: 42 bases in frame from base 1. Unmatched junction bases come to 2, with V trimmed by 4 bases and J by 4 bases.

The library was generated by multiplex PCR. Sequenced on an Illumina HiSeq 4000. CDR3 regions were amplified by Arm-PCR with iRepertoire HTBI primers to construct TCR beta libraries. Before sequencing, the PCR products went through gel purification. On the study's bioinformatics: A total of roughly 65 TRBV and some 15 TRBJ segments were identified across samples and were used for gene usage analysis of CDR3 amino acid clonotypes. Filtered high-quality paired reads were merged into contigs using COPE and FqMerger. BLAST was used to align contigs to the IMGT TRBV, TRBD and TRBJ reference genes, and CDR3 was defined following IMGT. Any clonotype with a frequency above 0.1% was classified as a highly expanded clone. Shannon entropy served as the measure of repertoire diversity, while the Gini coefficient captured V-J evenness. Public clonotypes were defined as clonotypes shared by more than one individual. TCRdb itself trimmed the public reads at Q25 with fastp, ran MiXCR and retained productive beta chains. Each CDR3 protein appears once, grouped with its most common genes and DNA. Clone size and V and J calls follow TCRdb, not the original study. Counted in this sample were approximately 560,000 distinct CDR3 sequences; 16% of them appeared once. 12% of the sample is in the top ten clones.

In this sample, this clonotype turned up many times. The clone's antigen remains unknown. Base qualities are missing; no much larger clone stands one base away. General study outcomes and caveats: Only peripheral blood was studied, because thyroid tissue, the primary lesion, was inaccessible. The authors noted that the small sample size was a limitation that may lower accuracy. A larger number of public clonotypes was shared among persistent patients (more than 2,500) than among newly diagnosed patients (about 990). Sequencing and analysis were restricted to the TCR beta chain. Compared with newly diagnosed patients, persistent Graves' disease patients had lower TCR Shannon entropy and fewer highly expanded clones, which suggests clonal expansion. TRBV28, TRBJ1-2 and TRBJ2-5 were preferentially used in persistent disease, while TRBV20-1 and TRBJ2-1 were favored in newly diagnosed disease.

This same sample was also part of a study on T cells in Graves' hyperthyroidism and ophthalmopathy. As the second publication notes: Graves' hyperthyroidism was defined as stable when no progression to ophthalmopathy occurred over 18 months of follow-up. Hyperthyroidism patients were newly diagnosed, with disease duration under 2 months, and aged 18 to 65 years. Exclusion was applied to patients with uncontrolled infections, other autoimmune diseases, pregnancy or lactation. Clinical symptoms, serum thyroxine and TRAb, thyroid ultrasound, and orbital computed tomography formed the basis for the diagnoses. The first round of RT-PCR for the TCR CDR3 was performed with the HTBI primer set and the Qiagen OneStep RT-PCR kit. Blood samples also contained most of the expanded thyroid clonotypes (frequency above 0.001), which suggests that blood repertoires may reflect thyroid immune responses. A 13 V-J signature model separated ophthalmopathy from stable hyperthyroidism, with 87.88% sensitivity and 81% to 83% specificity in cross-validation and 80%/75% in testing. In validation, the model predicted progression to ophthalmopathy a median of roughly 6.5 months before onset, with approximately 71% sensitivity and roughly 77% specificity. TCR V-J signatures able to tell the groups apart were searched for in a discovery cohort of 90 to 100 patients, of whom over 40 had Graves' ophthalmopathy and more than 55 had stable Graves' hyperthyroidism. Whether ophthalmopathy could be predicted prospectively was tested in an independent validation cohort made up of 18 to 20 hyperthyroidism patients plus 17 patients who later progressed to ophthalmopathy. The 75 to 100 discovery patients were randomly divided into training and test sets at a 7:3 ratio. In addition, the study compared T-cell repertoires in thyroid tissue and in blood from about six Graves' hyperthyroidism patients. After blood sampling, hyperthyroidism patients were treated with methimazole at a starting dose of 30 mg daily, and ophthalmopathy patients were treated with high-dose intravenous methylprednisolone. Libraries were constructed in a second round of multiplex PCR, after which size selection and purification were performed. Libraries were sequenced paired-end with 100 bp reads on an Illumina HiSeq2000. SOAPnuke was used to process the raw data, throwing out any read that contained adapters or uncalled bases, had a mean Phred below 15, or lacked an exact constant-primer or identifier match. COPE v1.2.5 was used to merge high-quality paired reads, and clonotypes were defined as unique nucleotide sequences. Clonotypes were aligned to IMGT TRBV, TRBD and TRBJ reference segments using MiTCR v1.1. The analysis included only V-J combinations with a frequency above 0.0001, which together covered more than 99% of the repertoires. The TCS score was defined as the ratio of F50 (clonal expansion) to E x V (chaos), calculated using BLOSUM62-based TCRdist between CDR3 peptides within each V-J. Welch's t-statistics and random forest reduced some 510 V-J features to roughly 13, which were used in a naive Bayes classifier (R e1071). No statistical method was used to fix the sample size in advance, and group allocation was not hidden from the investigators. TCR Vbeta CDR3 sequencing of around 130 peripheral blood samples (over 40 ophthalmopathy, about 80 hyperthyroidism and approximately 17 progressor patients) is reported in the paper.

The V and J genes are TRBV7-2 and TRBJ1-5; 9 of the junction bases match TRBD1. This specimen consisted of peripheral blood mononuclear cells (PBMCs), obtained at new diagnosis, from a patient treated with antithyroid drugs. This sequence originates from a man aged 18 to 30 with Graves disease. Donor details come from another sample of the same person, matched by shared clones. CDR3 sequence: CASSSQGANQPQHF. The nucleotide sequence is given as TGTGCCAGCAGCTCACAGGGGGCTAATCAGCCCCAGCATTTT.